This T cell receptor beta chain originates from a study of cytomegalovirus exposure and HLA in healthy donors (dated by TCRdb to about 2017). Study-level background: An earlier analysis of roughly 610 of the donors reported around 280 Gb of sequence data and about 120 million unique TCR beta sequences obtained from roughly 180 million T cells. The T cell repertoires of 700 or so subjects were profiled by immunosequencing and related to cytomegalovirus serostatus. Class I and class II HLA loci were covered by the typing at four-digit resolution. Every discovery cohort repertoire had been produced on one sequencing platform. Rather than using new phenotypic data, the later analysis identified candidate immune exposures from TCR beta sequences and from how often those sequences occurred across donors. Because of strong linkage in the cohort, roughly five DR-DQ haplotypes were treated as single units for association and clustering. Typing coverage varied by locus: roughly 629-630 donors for A, B, C, DRB1 and DQB1; approximately 560 for DQA1; more than 600 for DPA1; approximately 490 for DPB1. Besides the first cohort of 550 to 750 subjects, a separate validation cohort made up of over 95 different subjects was used. A later analysis re-analyzed previously published TCR beta repertoires from 660 or so donors and added high-resolution HLA genotyping to study TCR occurrence patterns. Donor age, sex, ethnicity and CMV serostatus were compiled together with the repertoire data. Approximately 310 gigabases of sequencing data and 78 million or so unique TCR sequences were included in an early release covering several hundred HLA-typed donors. To decide whether each TCR beta V gene segment behaved as functional or pseudogenic, an earlier analysis of some 580 of the donors relied on high-throughput TCR beta sequencing. The study combined high-throughput TCR immunosequencing, statistical association of individual TCRs with disease status, and machine learning to predict cytomegalovirus infection status. The study aimed to test whether cataloging public T cell receptors could reveal signatures of past pathogen exposure. A later genetic analysis used genome-wide SNP genotypes for 398 of the 666 donors, treating that subset as a discovery cohort. The genetic ancestry cluster associated with self-reported Caucasian donors included over 80% of the roughly 400 genotyped donors. Among roughly 400 genotyped donors of the cohort, an average of roughly 230,000 unique TCR beta nucleotide sequences was sequenced per donor, of which about 18% were non-productive. Broad study findings and their caveats: Some IMGT-functional V segments, including TRBV6-2 and TRBV6-3, could not be told apart with the 87-base-pair reads, so those segments were excluded. The study gave a list of more than 150 TCR beta chains associated with cytomegalovirus. In a later analysis, TCR association rates were found to vary across HLA loci, with the most associated TCRs seen for DRB1 alleles and the fewest for HLA-C alleles. Specific HLA alleles were associated with 16,951 TCR beta sequences at a false discovery rate of 0.05 in a later analysis. Correlated functional status among segregating V segments might reflect linkage disequilibrium, but an unknown experimental factor could not be ruled out. The presence/absence analyses assumed that sequencing depth was roughly uniform across donors, and that assumption may not be true. Because counts were too low, more than 15 rarely observed V segments, including chromosome 9 orphons, were excluded from the earlier analysis of around 640 of the donors. Because some donors lacked HLA typing at each locus, the association tests relied only on the typed subset. While some public TCRs were present in many individuals, most TCR sequences turned up only very rarely across donors. A cluster of highly shared sequence variants was judged likely to be a technical artifact of the sequencing pipeline. Assigning TCR associations to individual alleles was difficult when HLA alleles, especially DR and DQ, strongly co-occurred. The only immune exposure information available for the cohort was CMV serostatus. In an earlier analysis of 500 to 650 of the donors, most TCR beta V segments appeared in productive rearrangements about 87% or about 30% of the time, broadly matching IMGT annotations. In vitro tests confirmed that three of the cytomegalovirus-associated TCR beta chains recognize cytomegalovirus antigens. A later analysis found that most CMV-associated TCR beta chains appeared HLA-restricted, with HLA associations seemingly driven largely by CMV exposure. According to a later analysis, parvovirus B19, influenza, CMV and Epstein-Barr virus appeared linked to several top co-occurrence clusters. An association between a missense DCLRE1C variant and V-gene and J-gene trimming of TCR beta chains was found in a later genetic analysis and replicated in an independent cohort. Compared with the approximately 670-donor mean, donors in an Asian-associated ancestry cluster had fewer N-insertions in productive TCRs, according to a later genetic analysis. The cohort was sequenced for TCR beta chains only, and without alpha or paired-chain data the features that could be detected were limited. In a later analysis, HLA-associated TCR beta chains were found to be more clonally expanded and to have lower generation probabilities than equally common non-associated chains. A further reported finding was that TCR beta sequences accurately predicted the HLA-A and HLA-B alleles for most subjects in the first cohort. The authors suggested that the approach could potentially be extended to other disease states and immunological phenotypes. Cytomegalovirus status was reported to be diagnosed by the classifier with high specificity and sensitivity in both the original and validation cohorts.

About this clone itself: Its recognized antigen is unknown.

The CDR3 holds 15 amino acids from the cysteine to the phenylalanine. Only the CDR3 region is kept as DNA, spanning 45 bases read in frame from base 1. The germline V gene (reference sequence) sets CDR1 to SGHAT and CDR2 to FQDESV. Trimming removed 2 bases from V and 2 bases from J, leaving 12 bases between the germline ends. The library was made by the immunoSEQ multiplex PCR assay. A mixture of 60 forward primers for TCR Vbeta segments and 13 reverse primers for TCR Jbeta segments was used in the multiplex PCR. A multiplex PCR assay on genomic DNA amplified the CDR3 region of rearranged TCR beta genes. On the Illumina HiSeq System, the amplified TCR beta libraries were sequenced as 87-base-pair reads. Under the source paper's analysis protocol: A later analysis tallied some 79 million unique TCR beta chains across the 666 repertoires, and about 10 million of those chains were shared by two or more donors. Raw reads were error-corrected and collapsed into unique sequences with a nearest-neighbor algorithm that merged closely related sequences to remove PCR and sequencing errors. To assign V, D and J gene segments, CDR3 sequences were aligned to IMGT reference sequences. Each retained sequence needed at least a six-nucleotide match to both a V gene segment and a J gene segment. Rearrangements were classified as productive when the CDR3 lacked stop codons and remained in frame with V and J, and all other rearrangements were classified as non-productive. Following IMGT convention, CDR3 was defined as the stretch from the second conserved V-encoded cysteine to the conserved J-encoded phenylalanine. The earlier analysis of about 640 of the donors excluded any sequence lacking an unambiguous match to a single V gene segment. In an earlier analysis of approximately 560 of the donors, a V segment was called functional when productive rearrangements were above 56.7%, and segregating when the standard deviation between donors exceeded 5%. A statistical classification framework was built for diagnosing cytomegalovirus status from the catalog of TCR beta chain sequences. V and J gene assignment, in a later analysis, came from comparing TCR nucleotide sequences with IMGT/GENE-DB human TR gene sequences. A later analysis assigned CDR3 sequences and most-parsimonious VDJ recombination scenarios with the TCRdist pipeline. A later analysis defined each TCR beta chain by its CDR3 amino acid sequence plus V-gene family, and excluded reads lacking a unique V-gene family. A later analysis removed roughly 590 highly shared, low-generation-probability nucleotide sequences to deal with suspected cross-contamination and a sequencing artifact. In a later analysis, a clonal expansion index was calculated for each public chain from normalized within-repertoire ranks of inferred template counts. A later analysis computed generation probabilities with a VDJ recombination model fitted to out-of-frame rearrangements, and checked the results against IGoR. Hypergeometric tests were used in a later analysis to score TCR-TCR, TCR-HLA and TCR-CMV co-occurrence, with a repertoire-size bias correction applied to the TCR pairs. In a later analysis, false discovery rates were estimated by permuting HLA or CMV assignments 20 times. In a later analysis, co-occurring TCRs were grouped using DBSCAN, and TCRdist sequence similarity was added for clustering within HLA-allele-positive subsets. Co-occurrence clustering excluded repertoires with fewer than 30,000 or more than 120,000 public chains, plus five with anomalous nucleotide sharing. Not all clones reach the TCRdb copy of this immuneACCESS table, which keeps in-frame sequences only. Checked studies attribute under half of the gap to unresolved V genes and leave the rest unexplained. The DNA was the basis for D and trimming; V, J and clone size are from that table. The sample's clone listing holds under 65,000 clones. Together, the top ten hold approximately 6.8% of the sample.

The cohort was made up of around 720 healthy bone marrow donors. At the time of sampling, all cohort members were nominally healthy, though unrecorded immune exposures were likely present. The donor was CMV seronegative and belonged to the group of over 300 seronegative cohort members. A peripheral blood sample was collected from each donor, and TCR beta sequencing was performed on peripheral blood mononuclear cells. The Qiagen DNeasy Blood Extraction Kit was used to extract genomic DNA from the blood cell samples. Recombination connected TRBV11-1 to TRBJ1-2; the D gene is not confidently resolved. This TCR came from a woman between 35 and 50 years old in good health and CMV-seronegative. The sample consisted of PBMCs. DNA sequence: TGTGCCAGCAGCTTAACCCGGGGTGTGAACTATGGCTACACCTTC. It specifies CASSLTRGVNYGYTF.